One and the same sample provided the 22 T cell receptor beta chains below, sequenced in a study of vaccination and CD4 T cells after COVID-19. The sample's treatment: approximately nine-day PBMC culture with coronavirus spike peptide pools or control peptides (ViraFEST assay). The Oncomine TCR Beta short-read assay sequenced DNA from cultured CD4+ T cells. TCRdb used MiXCR to reprocess the PCR reads, holding one entry per CDR3 protein. This sample has about 16,000 distinct CDR3 sequences; around 50% occur once, and the top ten carry 25% to 30%. No antigens are known for them. This material consisted of cultured CD4+ T cells from blood, taken after SARS-CoV-2 vaccination. The receptors were sampled from a human donor with COVID-19.

This clonotype was detected a few times. V usage is TRBV20-1 and J usage is TRBJ2-3, with 11 nucleotides matching TRBD2. Germline V lookup: CDR1 DFQATT, CDR2 SNEGSKA (reference sequence). The CDR3 totals 15 residues. With 4 bases clipped from V and 11 bases from J, the junction kept 14 bases outside the gene matches. The CDR3 sequence: CSATSPTSGGVQQYF. In nucleotides, the CDR3 is TGCAGTGCTACCTCCCCAACTAGCGGGGGAGTCCAGCAGTATTTT.

This clonotype appeared a few times. The chain recombines TRBV2 with TRBJ2-5; D may match TRBD1 or TRBD2 (6 bases each). V was trimmed by 4 bases and J by 6 bases, leaving 9 bases between them. The CDR3 sequence is 12 residues long. Per the germline V gene, CDR1 is SNHLY and CDR2 is FYNNEI. CDR3 nucleotides: TGTGCCAGCAGTGTAGGGGGGCAGACCCAGTACTTC. The encoded protein is CASSVGGQTQYF.

The chain is built from TRBV6-5 and TRBJ2-7; possible D gene TRBD2, 7 bases. The CDR3 sequence is 13 residues long. V shed 6 bases and J shed 4 bases, with 13 bases lying between them. In germline, CDR1 is MNHEY, CDR2 SVGAGI. DNA for the CDR3: TGTGCCAGCAGCTACGGGGGGCCTTACGAGCAGTACTTC. Translated, it gives CASSYGGPYEQYF.

This chain connects TRBV30 to TRBJ1-2, with D perhaps matching TRBD1 (5 bases). In germline, CDR1 is GTSNPN, CDR2 SVGIG (reference sequence). The CDR3 totals 14 residues. Trimming removed 1 base from V and 4 bases from J, with 13 bases in between. The CDR3 coding sequence is TGTGCCTGGAGTGCAGGGAGGAACACCTATGGCTACACCTTC. Protein sequence: CAWSAGRNTYGYTF.

V gene TRBV12-3 or TRBV12-4 combines with J gene TRBJ1-1, with 8 bases lining up with TRBD1. Germline trimming cut 5 bases from V and 5 bases from J; bases unmatched to any gene: 10. This CDR3 is 15 amino acids long. The CDR3 DNA reads as TGTGCCAGCAGTCCAATGCAGGGGGCAGTGACTGAAGCTTTCTTT. Translation: CASSPMQGAVTEAFF.

This chain uses TRBV20-1 with TRBJ2-2; D might be TRBD1 (6 bases). The CDR3 extends over 15 amino acids. Germline CDR1 and CDR2: DFQATT and SNEGSKA (reference sequence). Trimming shortened V by 3 bases and J by 4 bases, and 15 bases separated the two germline ends. CDR3 protein: CSARTGPPGTGELFF. CDR3 DNA: TGCAGTGCTAGGACAGGCCCTCCGGGCACCGGGGAGCTGTTTTTT.

A few counts support this clonotype. The chain recombines TRBV7-2 with TRBJ1-5, with D perhaps matching TRBD1 (5 bases). This CDR3 is built from 16 residues. From germline, CDR1 is SGHTA and CDR2 FQGNSA. Trimming removed 2 bases at V and 1 base at J, with 12 bases between. CDR3 nucleotide sequence: TGTGCCAGCAGCTTATACGGGGCGGGAAGCAATCAGCCCCAGCATTTT. Residues: CASSLYGAGSNQPQHF.

This clonotype was counted a single time. V usage is TRBV6-2 or TRBV6-3 and J usage is TRBJ2-7; 10 bases map to TRBD2. The ends lost 2 bases at V and 6 bases at J; junction bases unmatched: 16. The germline gives CDR1 MNHEY, CDR2 SVGEGT. This CDR3 has 18 amino acids. The CDR3 here is CASSYHPLAGEITAEQYF. As DNA, the CDR3 is TGTGCCAGCAGTTACCACCCTCTAGCGGGGGAGATAACGGCCGAGCAGTACTTC.

This clonotype was counted between two and nine times. The chain recombines TRBV6-1 with TRBJ1-2; D perhaps matches TRBD1 (6 bases). Germline loops: CDR1 MNHNS, CDR2 SASEGT. The CDR3 is 12 residues long. Trimming shortened V by 6 bases and J by 6 bases, and 11 bases separated the two germline ends. CDR3 protein: CASSEQGDGYTF. The CDR3 DNA is TGTGCCAGCAGCGAACAGGGAGATGGCTACACCTTC.

This clonotype was observed a few times. This sequence joins TRBV24-1 and TRBJ2-3; TRBD1 is a possible D gene (5 bases). CDR1 and CDR2 from the germline V gene are KGHDR and SFDVKD. The length of the CDR3 is 17 residues. Trimming took 4 bases from V and 0 from J, leaving 16 bases between them. Here the CDR3 reads CATSETSDRTSTDTQYF. DNA for the CDR3: TGTGCCACCAGTGAAACTTCTGACAGAACTAGCACAGATACGCAGTATTTT.

The chain uses TRBV5-1 and TRBJ1-6; no definite D call. There are 15 residues in the CDR3. V was pared by 4 bases and J by 0 bases, with 8 bases between. Germline CDR1 reads SGHRS; CDR2 reads YFSETQ. Here the CDR3 DNA reads TGCGCCAGCAGCCTAGATAGCTCCTATAATTCACCCCTCCACTTT. It is translated as CASSLDSSYNSPLHF.

The rearrangement links TRBV28 to TRBJ1-3; D perhaps matches TRBD1 (5 bases). Trimming took off 5 bases at V and 2 bases at J, with 13 bases between the two ends. This CDR3 comprises 15 residues. Germline values: CDR1 MDHEN, CDR2 SYDVKM. CDR3 nucleotides: TGTGCCAGCAGTCCCACCGGGGGGGCTGGAAACACCATATATTTT. It is translated as CASSPTGGAGNTIYF.

The chain is built from TRBV11-2 and TRBJ1-2; D not resolved. CDR3 length: 13 residues. Germline-derived CDR1 and CDR2 are SGHAT and FQNNGV. The V gene lost 0 bases and the J gene lost 6 bases, with 8 bases spanning the gap. CDR3 DNA: TGTGCCAGCAGCTTAGATCGAGGTGATGGCTACACCTTC. This translates into CASSLDRGDGYTF.

The rearrangement uses TRBV6-2 or TRBV6-3 and TRBJ1-1; D remains unclear. In germline, CDR1 is MNHEY, CDR2 SVGEGT. CDR3 length equals 14 residues. Trimming took off 0 bases at V and 1 base at J, with 6 bases between the two ends. CDR3 DNA: TGTGCCAGCAGTTACTCGTTACAGAACACTGAAGCTTTCTTT. Its translation is CASSYSLQNTEAFF.

This clonotype occurred a few times. This chain joins TRBV6-1 and TRBJ1-6; the D is unclear. The CDR3 contains 16 residues. Trimming stripped 6 bases from V and 1 base from J, with 13 bases between. CDR1 is MNHNS and CDR2 is SASEGT in the germline V gene. CDR3 amino acids: CASSGRSGSYNSPLHF. CDR3 bases: TGTGCCAGCAGCGGCCGGTCGGGATCCTATAATTCACCCCTCCACTTT.

The chain has TRBV5-4 and TRBJ1-1, with D unclear. Trimming took 0 bases from V and 0 from J, leaving 15 bases between them. The CDR3 consists of 17 residues. Germline V gene lookup returns CDR1 SGHNT and CDR2 YYREEE (reference sequence). In DNA, the CDR3 is TGTGCCAGCAGCTTGGACCGGGCAGGACTAATGAACACTGAAGCTTTCTTT. Residues: CASSLDRAGLMNTEAFF.

This chain links TRBV5-1 with TRBJ1-2, with a possible D match to TRBD1 (5 bases). The CDR3 totals 13 residues. The ends were cut back, 4 bases at V and 4 bases at J, with 11 bases in the middle. Germline CDR1 is SGHRS and CDR2 is YFSETQ. The CDR3 loop is CASSTGGPYGYTF. The CDR3 nucleotides read TGCGCCAGCAGCACCGGGGGTCCCTATGGCTACACCTTC.

The V and J genes are TRBV20-1 and TRBJ1-1; D is undetermined. Germline lookup yields CDR1 DFQATT and CDR2 SNEGSKA (reference sequence). The CDR3 has 13 residues. The V gene lost 3 bases and the J gene lost 3 bases, with 11 bases spanning the gap. The CDR3 DNA reads as TGCAGTGCTAGTCCTACAGCGTACACTGAAGCTTTCTTT. Translated, it gives CSASPTAYTEAFF.

This clonotype was counted only a few times. The chain has TRBV15 and TRBJ1-5, with 8 bases aligning to TRBD1. Germline-derived CDR1 and CDR2 are LNHNV and YYDKDF (reference sequence). The CDR3 sequence is 16 residues long. J was trimmed by 1 base and V by 4 bases; bases with no gene match: 6. The CDR3 sequence: CATSTHGTGSNQPQHF. Written as DNA, the CDR3 is TGTGCCACCAGCACTCATGGGACAGGCAGCAATCAGCCCCAGCATTTT.

The rearrangement joins TRBV12-3 or TRBV12-4 to TRBJ1-2; TRBD1 is a possible D gene (5 bases). The ends were cut back, 5 bases at V and 5 bases at J, with 18 bases in the middle. The CDR3 contains 15 residues. CDR3 sequence reads: CASSGPGPVVYGYTF. CDR3 nucleotide sequence: TGTGCCAGCAGTGGACCAGGGCCCGTAGTGTATGGCTACACCTTC.

The V and J genes are TRBV25-1 and TRBJ1-2; the D is unclear. Per the germline V gene, CDR1 is MGHDK and CDR2 is SYGVNS. This CDR3 spans 12 amino acids. Deletions cut 5 bases from V and 4 bases from J, with 8 bases between. DNA of the CDR3: TGTGCCAGCAGTCGGTGGAGCTATGGCTACACCTTC. This codes for CASSRWSYGYTF.

The rearrangement uses TRBV27 and TRBJ1-5; no clear D. Germline V gene lookup returns CDR1 MNHEY and CDR2 SMNVEV (reference sequence). Deletions cut 11 bases from V and 0 bases from J, with 20 bases between. The CDR3 is 16 residues long. The CDR3 coding sequence is TGTGCCCGCGCCTGCTTGGGGTACGATAGCAATCAGCCCCAGCATTTT. Translated, it gives CARACLGYDSNQPQHF.